Included here is one T cell receptor beta chain sequence, with context. The data were taken from a study of blood T cell repertoires in COVID-19. The wider study: Spain, Italy and the United States supplied samples that represented acute and convalescent COVID-19.

Trimming cost V 6 bases and J 0 bases, with 10 bases left between them. The CDR3 extends over 15 amino acids. CDR1 and CDR2 from the germline V gene are SGHKS and YYEKEE (reference sequence). How the authors handled the data: Amplification with reference gene primers provided the estimates of nucleated cell counts. Assay used: immunoSEQ multiplex PCR; TCRdb lists only in-frame clones, some missing. For V, J and clone size, that table is used; D and trimming come from the DNA. The sample holds around 300,000 clones, around four fifths seen once. The clonotype originates from a woman between 45 and 65 years old with active or convalescent COVID-19. The sequenced material came from peripheral blood. The chain employs TRBV5-5 and TRBJ2-6; D gene uncertain. DNA of the CDR3: TGTGCCAGCAACGGCGGCAGCTCTGGGGCCAACGTCCTGACTTTC. Its translation is CASNGGSSGANVLTF.